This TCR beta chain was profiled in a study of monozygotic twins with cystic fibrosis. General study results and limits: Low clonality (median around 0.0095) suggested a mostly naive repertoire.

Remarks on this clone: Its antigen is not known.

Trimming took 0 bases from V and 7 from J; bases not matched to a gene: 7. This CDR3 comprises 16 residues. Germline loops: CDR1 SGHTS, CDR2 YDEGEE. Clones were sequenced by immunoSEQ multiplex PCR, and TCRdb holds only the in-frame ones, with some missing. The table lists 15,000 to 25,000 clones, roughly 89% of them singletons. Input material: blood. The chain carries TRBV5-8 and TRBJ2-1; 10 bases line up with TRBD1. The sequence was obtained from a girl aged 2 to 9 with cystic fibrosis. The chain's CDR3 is CASSLATGGFVNEQFF. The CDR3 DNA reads TGTGCCAGCAGCTTGGCGACAGGGGGCTTTGTGAATGAGCAGTTCTTC.